A few counts support the clone carrying this T cell receptor (beta chain). This CDR3 region has 13 residues. With 3 bases removed from V and 3 bases from J, the gap between germline ends came to 6 bases. The sample is drawn from a study of CD8 T cells in ankylosing spondylitis. TCRdb analysed the 5' RACE reads with MiXCR anew, one entry per CDR3 protein. The sample lists some 90,000 distinct CDR3 sequences; around 30% were seen once. The source of this sequence is a male donor with ankylosing spondylitis or in good health (not recorded which). Sequencing was carried out using blood, either unsorted or a sorted T cell fraction (not recorded which). This rearrangement joins TRBV12-3 or TRBV12-4 to TRBJ2-1, with D perhaps matching TRBD2 (5 bases). The CDR3 region has the DNA TGTGCCAGCAGTTTCGGACTCTACAATGAGCAGTTCTTC. Its translation: CASSFGLYNEQFF.